This T cell receptor (beta chain) is from a study of response to subunit inactivated influenza vaccine. Study observations and caveats: T cells newly recruited by each seasonal influenza vaccination are few, the authors suggested.

MiXCR, applied by TCRdb to the RT-PCR reads, yields one record per CDR3 protein. This table holds approximately 230,000 distinct CDR3 sequences, more than 10% found once. Germline assignment: CDR1 SGHDT and CDR2 YYEEEE. The CDR3 sequence is 15 residues long. Trimming took 3 bases from V and 4 from J; bases not matched to a gene: 6. This clonotype was detected a few times. Its target is not known. The chain recombines TRBV5-6 with TRBJ2-7, with 11 positions matching TRBD2. This receptor was identified in a man between 45 and 60 years old who received an inactivated influenza vaccine. Sequences were derived from non-naive T cells sorted from PBMCs, sampled approximately 15 days before vaccination. The CDR3 sequence is CASSSRLAGLYEQYF. In nucleotides, the CDR3 is TGTGCCAGCAGCTCGCGACTAGCGGGATTATACGAGCAGTACTTC.